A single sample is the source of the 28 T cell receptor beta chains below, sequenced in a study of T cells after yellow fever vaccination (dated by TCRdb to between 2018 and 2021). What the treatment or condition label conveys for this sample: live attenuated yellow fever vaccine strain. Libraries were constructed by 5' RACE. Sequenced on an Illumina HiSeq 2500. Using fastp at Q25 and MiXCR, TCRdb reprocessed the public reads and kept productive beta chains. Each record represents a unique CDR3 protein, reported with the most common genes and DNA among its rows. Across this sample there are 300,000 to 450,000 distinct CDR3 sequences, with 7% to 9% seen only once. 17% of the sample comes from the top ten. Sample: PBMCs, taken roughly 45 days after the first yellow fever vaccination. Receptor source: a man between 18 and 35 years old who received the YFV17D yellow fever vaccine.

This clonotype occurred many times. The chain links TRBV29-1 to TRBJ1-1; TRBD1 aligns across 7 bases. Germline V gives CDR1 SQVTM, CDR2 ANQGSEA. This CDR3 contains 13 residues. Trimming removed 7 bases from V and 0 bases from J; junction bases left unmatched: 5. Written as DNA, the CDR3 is TGCAGCGGTACCGGGACAGTGAACACTGAAGCTTTCTTT. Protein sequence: CSGTGTVNTEAFF.

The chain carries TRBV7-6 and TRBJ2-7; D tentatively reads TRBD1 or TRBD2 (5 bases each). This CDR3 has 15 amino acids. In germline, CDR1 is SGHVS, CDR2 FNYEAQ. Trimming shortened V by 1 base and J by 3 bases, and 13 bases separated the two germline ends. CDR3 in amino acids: CASSLGVGGHYEQYF. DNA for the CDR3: TGTGCCAGCAGCTTAGGGGTTGGGGGTCACTACGAGCAGTACTTC.

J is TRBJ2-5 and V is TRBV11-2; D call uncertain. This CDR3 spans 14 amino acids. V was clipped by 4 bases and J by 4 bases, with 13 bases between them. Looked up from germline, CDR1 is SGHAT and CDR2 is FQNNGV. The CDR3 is CASSSTTGAETQYF. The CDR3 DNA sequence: TGTGCCAGCAGCTCAACGACTGGCGCAGAGACCCAGTACTTC.

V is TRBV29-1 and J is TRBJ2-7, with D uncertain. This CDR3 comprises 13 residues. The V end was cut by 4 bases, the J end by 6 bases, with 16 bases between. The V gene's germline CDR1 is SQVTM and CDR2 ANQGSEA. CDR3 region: CSVGQTESFEQYF. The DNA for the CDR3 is TGCAGCGTTGGGCAGACGGAGTCGTTCGAGCAGTACTTC.

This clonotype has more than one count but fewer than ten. The CDR3 spells CAWKIAGFNYNSPLHF. In nucleotides, the CDR3 is TGTGCCTGGAAAATCGCGGGGTTTAATTATAATTCACCCCTCCACTTT. The gene calls are TRBV30 and TRBJ1-6; D remains ambiguous. Germline V gene sequence: CDR1 GTSNPN, CDR2 SVGIG (reference sequence). The CDR3 runs to 16 residues. The ends were cut back, 4 bases at V and 4 bases at J, with 17 bases in the middle.

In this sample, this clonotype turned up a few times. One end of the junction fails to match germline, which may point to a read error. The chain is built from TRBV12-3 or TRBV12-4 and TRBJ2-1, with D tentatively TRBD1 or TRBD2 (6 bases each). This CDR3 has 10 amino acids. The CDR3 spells CASSFRGPIF. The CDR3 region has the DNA TGTGCCAGCAGTTTTCGGGGGCCGATCTTC.

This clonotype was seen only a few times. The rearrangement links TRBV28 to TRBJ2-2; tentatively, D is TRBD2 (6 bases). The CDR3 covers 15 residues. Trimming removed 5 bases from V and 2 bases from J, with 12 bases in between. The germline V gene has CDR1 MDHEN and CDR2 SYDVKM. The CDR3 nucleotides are TGTGCCAGCAGTGGGGCCGGGACTAACACCGGGGAGCTGTTTTTT. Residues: CASSGAGTNTGELFF.

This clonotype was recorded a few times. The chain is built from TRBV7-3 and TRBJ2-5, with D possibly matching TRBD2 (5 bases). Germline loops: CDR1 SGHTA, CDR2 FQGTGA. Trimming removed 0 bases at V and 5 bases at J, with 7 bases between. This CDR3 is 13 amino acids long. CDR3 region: CASSLTSEETQYF. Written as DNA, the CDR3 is TGTGCCAGCAGCTTAACTAGCGAGGAGACCCAGTACTTC.

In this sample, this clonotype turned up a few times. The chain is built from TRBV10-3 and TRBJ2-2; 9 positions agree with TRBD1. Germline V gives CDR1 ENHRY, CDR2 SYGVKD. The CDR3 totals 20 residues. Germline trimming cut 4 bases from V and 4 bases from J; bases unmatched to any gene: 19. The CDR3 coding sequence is TGTGCCATCAGTGCCCATCGGGACAGGGTTCAATATGAGGGCACCGGGGAGCTGTTTTTT. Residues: CAISAHRDRVQYEGTGELFF.

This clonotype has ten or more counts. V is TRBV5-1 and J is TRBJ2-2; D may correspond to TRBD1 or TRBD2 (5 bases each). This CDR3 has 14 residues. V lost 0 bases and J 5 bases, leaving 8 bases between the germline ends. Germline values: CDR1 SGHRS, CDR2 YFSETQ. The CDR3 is CASSLVWGTGELFF. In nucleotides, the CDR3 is TGCGCCAGCAGCTTGGTGTGGGGGACCGGGGAGCTGTTTTTT.

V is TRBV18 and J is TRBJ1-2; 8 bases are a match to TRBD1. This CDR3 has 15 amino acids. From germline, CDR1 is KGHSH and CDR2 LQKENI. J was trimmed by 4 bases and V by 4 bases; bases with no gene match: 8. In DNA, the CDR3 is TGTGCCAGCTCACACCGGGACAGGCGCCCCTATGGCTACACCTTC. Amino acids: CASSHRDRRPYGYTF.

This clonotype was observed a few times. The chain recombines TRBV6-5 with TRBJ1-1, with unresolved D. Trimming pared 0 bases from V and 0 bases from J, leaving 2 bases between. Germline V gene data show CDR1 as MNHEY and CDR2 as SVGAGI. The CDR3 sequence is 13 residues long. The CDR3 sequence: CASSYSLNTEAFF. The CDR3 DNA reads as TGTGCCAGCAGTTACTCGCTGAACACTGAAGCTTTCTTT.

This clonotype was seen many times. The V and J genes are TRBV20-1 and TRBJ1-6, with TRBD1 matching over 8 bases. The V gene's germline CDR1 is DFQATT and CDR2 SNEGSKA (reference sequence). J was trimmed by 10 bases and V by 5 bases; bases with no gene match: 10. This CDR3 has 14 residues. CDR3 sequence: CSAGSTGVDSPLHF. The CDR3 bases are TGCAGTGCTGGCTCGACAGGGGTCGACTCACCCCTCCACTTT.

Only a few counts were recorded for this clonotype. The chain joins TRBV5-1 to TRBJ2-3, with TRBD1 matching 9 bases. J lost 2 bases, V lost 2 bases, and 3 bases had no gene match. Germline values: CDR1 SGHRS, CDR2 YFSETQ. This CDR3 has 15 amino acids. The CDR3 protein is CASSFRDRDTDTQYF. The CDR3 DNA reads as TGCGCCAGCAGCTTCCGGGACAGGGACACAGATACGCAGTATTTT.

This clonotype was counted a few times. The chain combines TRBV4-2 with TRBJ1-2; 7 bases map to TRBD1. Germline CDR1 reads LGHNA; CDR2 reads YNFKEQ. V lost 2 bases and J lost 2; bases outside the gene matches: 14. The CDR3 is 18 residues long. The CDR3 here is CASSQPPWAGGANYGYTF. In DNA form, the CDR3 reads TGTGCCAGCAGCCAACCTCCCTGGGCAGGGGGTGCGAACTATGGCTACACCTTC.

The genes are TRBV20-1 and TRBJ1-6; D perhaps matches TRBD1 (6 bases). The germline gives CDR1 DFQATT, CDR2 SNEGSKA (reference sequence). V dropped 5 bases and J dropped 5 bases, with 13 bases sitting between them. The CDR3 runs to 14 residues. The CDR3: CSASPGANNSPLHF. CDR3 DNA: TGCAGTGCTTCCCCAGGGGCGAATAATTCACCCCTCCACTTT.

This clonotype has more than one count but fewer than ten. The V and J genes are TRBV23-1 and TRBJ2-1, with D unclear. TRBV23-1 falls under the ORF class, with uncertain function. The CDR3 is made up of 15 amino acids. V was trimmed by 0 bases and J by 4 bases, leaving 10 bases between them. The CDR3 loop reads CASSQSGGSYNEQFF. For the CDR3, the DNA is TGCGCCAGCAGTCAATCGGGCGGCAGTTACAATGAGCAGTTCTTC.

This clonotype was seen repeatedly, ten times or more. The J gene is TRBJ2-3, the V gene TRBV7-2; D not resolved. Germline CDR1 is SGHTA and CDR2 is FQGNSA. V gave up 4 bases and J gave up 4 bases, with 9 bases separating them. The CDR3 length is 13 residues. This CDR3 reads CASSWGLADTQYF. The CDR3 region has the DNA TGTGCCAGCAGCTGGGGTCTCGCAGATACGCAGTATTTT.

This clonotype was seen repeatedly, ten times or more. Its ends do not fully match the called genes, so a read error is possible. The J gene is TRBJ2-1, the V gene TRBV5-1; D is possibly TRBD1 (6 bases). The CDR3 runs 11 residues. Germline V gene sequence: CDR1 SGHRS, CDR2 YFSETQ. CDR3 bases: TGTGCCAGCAGTTTAGGGGGTGAGCAGTTCTTC. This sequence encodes CASSLGGEQFF.

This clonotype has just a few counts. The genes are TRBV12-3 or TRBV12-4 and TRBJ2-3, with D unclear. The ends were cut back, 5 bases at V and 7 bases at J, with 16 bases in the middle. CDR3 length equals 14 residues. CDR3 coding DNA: TGTGCCAGCAGTCCCCCCGATCTCACTCATACGCAGTATTTT. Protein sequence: CASSPPDLTHTQYF.

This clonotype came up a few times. The CDR3 bases are TGTGCCAGCAGTGAAGGCTGGCTAGCGGGGGCCCCGTGGGGAGATACGCAGTATTTT. It encodes CASSEGWLAGAPWGDTQYF. The gene calls are TRBV2 and TRBJ2-3, with 10 bases that match TRBD2. The CDR3 is 19 residues long. J was trimmed by 5 bases and V by 1 base; bases with no gene match: 15. Per the germline V gene, CDR1 is SNHLY and CDR2 is FYNNEI.

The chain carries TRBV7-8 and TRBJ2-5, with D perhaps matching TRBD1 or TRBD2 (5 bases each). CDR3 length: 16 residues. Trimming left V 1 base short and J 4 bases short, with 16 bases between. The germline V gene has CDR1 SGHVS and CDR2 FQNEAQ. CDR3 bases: TGTGCCAGCAGCTTAGAGCCGAGGGGTATGACAGAGACCCAGTACTTC. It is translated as CASSLEPRGMTETQYF.

The CDR3 DNA reads TGTGCCAGTAGTTCACAGTCCACCGGGGAGCTGTTTTTT. Translating it yields CASSSQSTGELFF. The chain links TRBV19 to TRBJ2-2; D gene unclear. The V gene lost 5 bases and the J gene lost 4 bases, with 8 bases spanning the gap. The CDR3 is made up of 13 amino acids. Germline V gene data show CDR1 as LNHDA and CDR2 as SQIVND (reference sequence). The entire variable domain, with the rest obtained from reference TRBV19 and TRBJ2-2, is as follows: DGGITQSPKYLFRKEGQNVTLSCEQNLNHDAMYWYRQDPGQGLRLIYYSQIVNDFQKGDIAEGYSVSREKKESFPLTVTSAQKNPTAFYLCASSSQSTGELFFGEGSRLTVL.

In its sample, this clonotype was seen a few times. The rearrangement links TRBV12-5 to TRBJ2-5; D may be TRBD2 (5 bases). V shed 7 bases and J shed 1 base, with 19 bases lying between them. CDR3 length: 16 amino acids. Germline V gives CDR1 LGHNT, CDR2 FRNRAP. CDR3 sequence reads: CASVRGRESSQETQYF. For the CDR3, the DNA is TGTGCTAGTGTTCGAGGACGGGAAAGCTCCCAAGAGACCCAGTACTTC.

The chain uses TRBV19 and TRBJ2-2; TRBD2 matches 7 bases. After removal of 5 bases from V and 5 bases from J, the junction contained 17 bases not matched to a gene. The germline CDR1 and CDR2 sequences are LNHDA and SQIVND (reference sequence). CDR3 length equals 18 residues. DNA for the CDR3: TGTGCCAGTAGTGTCGACTCCTTTGGGGGGGTCGTAACCGGGGAGCTGTTTTTT. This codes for CASSVDSFGGVVTGELFF.

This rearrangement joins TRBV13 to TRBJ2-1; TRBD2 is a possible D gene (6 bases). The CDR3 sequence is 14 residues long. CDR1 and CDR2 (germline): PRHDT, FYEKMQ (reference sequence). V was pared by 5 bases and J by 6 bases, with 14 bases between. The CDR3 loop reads CASSLRLDFNEQFF. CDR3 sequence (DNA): TGTGCCAGCAGCCTCCGACTAGATTTCAATGAGCAGTTCTTC.

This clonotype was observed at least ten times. The CDR3 DNA reads TGTGCCAGCAGCCCATGGGAGGGGAACACCGGGGAGCTGTTTTTT. Translated, it gives CASSPWEGNTGELFF. This chain joins TRBV28 and TRBJ2-2, with TRBD2 identical over 7 bases. The CDR3 length is 15 residues. V was clipped by 6 bases and J by 1 base; unmatched bases: 5. Germline V gene sequence: CDR1 MDHEN, CDR2 SYDVKM.

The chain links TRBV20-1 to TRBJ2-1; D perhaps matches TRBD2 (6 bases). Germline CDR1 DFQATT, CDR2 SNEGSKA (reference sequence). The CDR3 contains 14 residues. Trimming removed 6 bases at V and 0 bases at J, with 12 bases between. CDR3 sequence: CSASKTSSYNEQFF. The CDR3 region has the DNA TGCAGTGCATCGAAGACTAGCTCCTACAATGAGCAGTTCTTC.